One and the same sample provided the 6 T cell receptor beta chains below, sequenced in a study of cytomegalovirus exposure and HLA in healthy donors. 60 Vbeta and 13 Jbeta primers were used in PCR. The data were produced by immunoSEQ multiplex PCR, yet TCRdb's version contains in-frame clones alone and is incomplete. The data contain over 100,000 clones, approximately 64% of them singletons. The sequencing sample was made of PBMCs. The receptors derive from a woman between 35 and 50 years old in good health and CMV-seronegative.

This clone has only a few counts. V usage is TRBV10-3 and J usage is TRBJ1-1; possibly TRBD1 for D (6 bases). Between the trimmed V and J ends, which lost 6 bases and 4 bases, there was a span of 18 bases. The germline CDR1 and CDR2 sequences are ENHRY and SYGVKD. The CDR3 has 15 residues. Here the CDR3 reads CAIRNAGTSGTEAFF. CDR3 bases: TGTGCCATCAGGAACGCCGGGACATCGGGCACTGAAGCTTTCTTT.

This chain uses TRBV13 with TRBJ1-1; weak D call: TRBD1 (5 bases). The V gene lost 5 bases and the J gene lost 3 bases, with 13 bases spanning the gap. Germline loops: CDR1 PRHDT, CDR2 FYEKMQ (reference sequence). This CDR3 has 14 amino acids. The CDR3 DNA reads as TGTGCCAGCAGCCCCGGGGGTTGGGACACTGAAGCTTTCTTT. This sequence encodes CASSPGGWDTEAFF.

The V gene is TRBV6-1, the J gene TRBJ1-2, with a tentative D call TRBD1 (5 bases). Trimming removed 1 base from V and 4 bases from J, with 10 bases in between. The CDR3 extends over 14 amino acids. Germline-derived CDR1 and CDR2 are MNHNS and SASEGT. The CDR3 region is CASSEEGHFYGYTF. Here the CDR3 DNA reads TGTGCCAGCAGTGAAGAAGGACACTTCTATGGCTACACCTTC.

The chain carries TRBV12-5 and TRBJ2-3, with 10 bases lining up with TRBD2. V gave up 3 bases and J gave up 1 base; unmatched junction bases: 13. The CDR3 runs to 19 residues. CDR1 and CDR2 from the germline V gene are LGHNT and FRNRAP. The CDR3 DNA sequence: TGTGCTAGTGGTTTAAGGGTGGGTCTTGGACTAGCGGGCACAGATACGCAGTATTTT. Its protein is CASGLRVGLGLAGTDTQYF. Full variable domain (outside the CDR3, taken from reference TRBV12-5 and TRBJ2-3): DARVTQTPRHKVTEMGQEVTMRCQPILGHNTVFWYRQTMMQGLELLAYFRNRAPLDDSGMPKDRFSAEMPDATLATLKIQPSEPRDSAVYFCASGLRVGLGLAGTDTQYFGPGTRLTVL.

This chain uses TRBV5-8 with TRBJ1-1; 7 bases match TRBD1. CDR1 is SGHTS and CDR2 is YDEGEE in the germline V gene. The CDR3 consists of 13 residues. With V trimmed by 3 bases and J by 9 bases, 8 bases remained unmatched. The CDR3 loop is CASSYDRERQAFF. CDR3 coding DNA: TGTGCCAGCAGCTATGACAGGGAGAGGCAAGCTTTCTTT.

This CDR3 is CASSPREDGYTF. The CDR3 DNA reads TGTGCCAGCTCCCCCAGGGAGGACGGCTACACCTTC. The chain is built from TRBV2 and TRBJ1-2; D might be TRBD1 (5 bases). Germline V CDR1 and CDR2: SNHLY, FYNNEI. V gave up 8 bases and J gave up 8 bases, with 15 bases separating them. The CDR3 runs 12 residues. Full variable domain (remainder filled in from reference TRBV2 and TRBJ1-2): EPEVTQTPSHQVTQMGQEVILRCVPISNHLYFYWYRQILGQKVEFLVSFYNNEISEKSEIFDDQFSVERPDGSNFTLKIRSTKLEDSAMYFCASSPREDGYTFGSGTRLTVV.